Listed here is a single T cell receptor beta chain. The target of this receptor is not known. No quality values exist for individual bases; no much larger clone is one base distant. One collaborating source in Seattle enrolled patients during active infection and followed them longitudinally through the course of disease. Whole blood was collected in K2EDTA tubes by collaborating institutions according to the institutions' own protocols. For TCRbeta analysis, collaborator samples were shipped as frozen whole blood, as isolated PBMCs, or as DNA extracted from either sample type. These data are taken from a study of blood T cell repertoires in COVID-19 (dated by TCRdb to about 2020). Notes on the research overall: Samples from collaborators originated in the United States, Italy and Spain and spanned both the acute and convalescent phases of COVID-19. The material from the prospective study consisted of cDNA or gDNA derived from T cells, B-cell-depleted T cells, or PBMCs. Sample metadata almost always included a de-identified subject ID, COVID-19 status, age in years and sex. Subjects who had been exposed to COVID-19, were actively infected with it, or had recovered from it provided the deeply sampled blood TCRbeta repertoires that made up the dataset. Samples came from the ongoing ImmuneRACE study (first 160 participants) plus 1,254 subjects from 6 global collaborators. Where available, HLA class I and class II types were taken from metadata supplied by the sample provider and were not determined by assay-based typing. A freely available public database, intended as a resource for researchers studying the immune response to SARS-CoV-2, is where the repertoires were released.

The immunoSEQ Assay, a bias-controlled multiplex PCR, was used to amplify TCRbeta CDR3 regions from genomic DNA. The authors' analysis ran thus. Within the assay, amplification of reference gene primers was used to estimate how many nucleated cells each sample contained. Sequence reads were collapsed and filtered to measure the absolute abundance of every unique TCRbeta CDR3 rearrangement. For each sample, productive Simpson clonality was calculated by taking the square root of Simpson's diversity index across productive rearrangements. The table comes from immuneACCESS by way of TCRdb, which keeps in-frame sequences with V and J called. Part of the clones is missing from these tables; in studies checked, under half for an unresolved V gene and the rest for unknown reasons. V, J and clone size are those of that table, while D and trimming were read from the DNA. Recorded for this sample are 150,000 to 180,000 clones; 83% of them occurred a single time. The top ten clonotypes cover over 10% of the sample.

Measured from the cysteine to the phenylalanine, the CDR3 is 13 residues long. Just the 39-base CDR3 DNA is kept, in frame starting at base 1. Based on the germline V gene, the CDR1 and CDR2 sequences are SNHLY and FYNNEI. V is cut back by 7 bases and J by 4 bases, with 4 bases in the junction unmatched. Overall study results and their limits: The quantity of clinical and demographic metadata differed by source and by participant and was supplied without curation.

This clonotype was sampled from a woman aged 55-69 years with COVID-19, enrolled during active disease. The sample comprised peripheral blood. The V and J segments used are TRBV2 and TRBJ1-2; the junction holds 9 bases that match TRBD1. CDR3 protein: CASTPDRGYGYTF. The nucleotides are TGTGCCAGCACTCCGGACAGGGGCTATGGCTACACCTTC.